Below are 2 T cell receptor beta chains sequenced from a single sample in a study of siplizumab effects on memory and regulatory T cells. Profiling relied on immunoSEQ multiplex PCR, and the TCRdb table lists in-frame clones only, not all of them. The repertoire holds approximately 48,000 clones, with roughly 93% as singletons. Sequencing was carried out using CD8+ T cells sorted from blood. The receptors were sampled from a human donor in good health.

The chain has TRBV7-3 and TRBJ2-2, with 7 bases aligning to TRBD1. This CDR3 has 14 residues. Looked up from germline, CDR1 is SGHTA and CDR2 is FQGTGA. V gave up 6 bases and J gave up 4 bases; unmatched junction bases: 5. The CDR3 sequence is CASRPYRGTGELFF. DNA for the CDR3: TGTGCCAGCAGGCCTTACAGGGGCACCGGGGAGCTGTTTTTT.

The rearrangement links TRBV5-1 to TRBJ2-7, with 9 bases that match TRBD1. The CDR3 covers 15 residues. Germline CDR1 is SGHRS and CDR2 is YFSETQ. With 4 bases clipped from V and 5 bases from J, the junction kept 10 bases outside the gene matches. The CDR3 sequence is CASSLTTGGRDEQYF. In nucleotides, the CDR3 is TGCGCCAGCAGCCTCACCACAGGGGGCAGGGACGAGCAGTACTTC. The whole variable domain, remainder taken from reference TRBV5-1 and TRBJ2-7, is KAGVTQTPRYLIKTRGQQVTLSCSPISGHRSVSWYQQTPGQGLQFLFEYFSETQRNKGNFPGRFSGRQFSNSRSEMNVSTLELGDSALYLCASSLTTGGRDEQYFGPGTRLTVT.